The 11 T cell receptor beta chains in this list originate from one sample, sequenced in a study of T-cell memory formation after mild COVID-19. TCRdb itself ran the 5' RACE reads through MiXCR, one entry per CDR3 protein. Of about 130,000 distinct CDR3 sequences detected, about 6% appear once; the ten largest clones hold 2% to 2.5%. Sequenced: PBMCs or a T cell subset sorted from them (not recorded which). These receptors came from an adult woman who had mild COVID-19 (a few samples of this study predate the infection). Cell type and time point are not known.

This clonotype was counted a few times. The CDR3 region is CASSLSPSTFGYTF. CDR3 nucleotides: TGTGCCAGCAGTTTATCCCCCTCGACCTTTGGCTACACCTTC. V and J are TRBV12-3 or TRBV12-4 and TRBJ1-2; D is uncertain. This CDR3 region has 14 residues. The V gene lost 2 bases and the J gene lost 7 bases, with 14 bases spanning the gap.

The V gene is TRBV2, the J gene TRBJ1-2; possibly TRBD1 for D (5 bases). This CDR3 comprises 13 residues. V gave up 3 bases and J gave up 7 bases, with 12 bases separating them. Germline V gene sequence: CDR1 SNHLY, CDR2 FYNNEI. CDR3 protein: CASSDEGLRGYTF. CDR3 in DNA: TGTGCCAGCAGTGATGAGGGGCTGCGTGGCTACACCTTC.

The chain is built from TRBV7-2 and TRBJ1-1; TRBD1 is a possible D gene (6 bases). The germline CDR1 and CDR2 sequences are SGHTA and FQGNSA. The CDR3 is made up of 14 amino acids. Trimming stripped 5 bases from V and 2 bases from J, with 12 bases between. DNA of the CDR3: TGTGCCAGCAGCAGGGAACAGGGAAACACTGAAGCTTTCTTT. Translation: CASSREQGNTEAFF.

This clonotype was observed at least ten times. This sequence joins TRBV7-3 and TRBJ1-6; D uncertain. This CDR3 contains 15 residues. Germline-derived CDR1 and CDR2 are SGHTA and FQGTGA. V was cut by 1 base and J by 7 bases, with 11 bases left in between. This CDR3 reads CASSLMGPRNSPLHF. The CDR3 bases are TGTGCCAGCAGCTTAATGGGTCCAAGGAATTCACCCCTCCACTTT.

This clonotype was found a few times. The chain links TRBV5-1 to TRBJ2-2; tentative D call: TRBD1 (5 bases). CDR3 size: 17 residues. Trimming cost V 0 bases and J 1 base, with 13 bases left between them. Germline loops: CDR1 SGHRS, CDR2 YFSETQ. The DNA for the CDR3 is TGCGCCAGCAGCTTGGATTGGTCCAGGGAGAACACCGGGGAGCTGTTTTTT. Translated, it gives CASSLDWSRENTGELFF.

A few counts support this clonotype. The chain is built from TRBV11-2 and TRBJ2-1; 7 bases are shared with TRBD1. Germline-derived CDR1 and CDR2 are SGHAT and FQNNGV. V lost 4 bases, J lost 5 bases, and 2 bases stayed unmatched. This CDR3 comprises 13 residues. CDR3 in amino acids: CASSSGQNNEQFF. DNA for the CDR3: TGTGCCAGCAGCTCGGGACAGAACAATGAGCAGTTCTTC.

This clonotype has just a few counts. The chain recombines TRBV14 with TRBJ2-3, with 9 bases matching TRBD2. Trimming removed 1 base from V and 3 bases from J; junction bases left unmatched: 8. The germline gives CDR1 SGHDN, CDR2 FVKESK. The CDR3 totals 17 residues. CDR3 residues: CASSQVLAGFITDTQYF. The CDR3 bases are TGTGCCAGCAGCCAAGTTCTAGCGGGGTTCATTACAGATACGCAGTATTTT. The whole variable domain, remainder taken from reference TRBV14 and TRBJ2-3, is EAGVTQFPSHSVIEKGQTVTLRCDPISGHDNLYWYRRVMGKEIKFLLHFVKESKQDESGMPNNRFLAERTGGTYSTLKVQPAELEDSGVYFCASSQVLAGFITDTQYFGPGTRLTVL.

V is TRBV5-5 and J is TRBJ1-1; 7 nucleotides agree with TRBD1. The trim removed 3 bases at V and 1 base at J, leaving 6 bases unmatched. Germline assignment: CDR1 SGHKS and CDR2 YYEKEE (reference sequence). CDR3 size: 15 residues. The CDR3 region has the DNA TGTGCCAGCAGCTGGGGGGACAGATGGAACACTGAAGCTTTCTTT. It translates to CASSWGDRWNTEAFF. Drawing the rest from reference TRBV5-5 and TRBJ1-1, the complete variable domain is DAGVTQSPTHLIKTRGQQVTLRCSPISGHKSVSWYQQVLGQGPQFIFQYYEKEERGRGNFPDRFSARQFPNYSSELNVNALLLGDSALYLCASSWGDRWNTEAFFGQGTRLTVV.

The chain joins TRBV4-1 to TRBJ2-3; 13 bases line up with TRBD2. The V segment lost 4 bases and the J segment 2 bases; nucleotides outside the gene matches: 9. This CDR3 is 18 amino acids long. CDR1 and CDR2 from the germline V gene are MGHRA and YSYEKL. The CDR3 DNA follows: TGCGCCAGCAGCCGAGGGAGGGGACTAGCGGGACCCACAGATACGCAGTATTTT. As protein: CASSRGRGLAGPTDTQYF.

As regards this clonotype: Sequence at one end of the junction differs from germline and may be a read error. The chain combines TRBV7-2 with TRBJ2-1; D might be TRBD1 (5 bases). The CDR3 loop spans 11 amino acids. The V gene's germline CDR1 is SGHTA and CDR2 FQGNSA. CDR3 protein: CASGAYNEQFF. The CDR3 DNA reads as TGTGCCAGCGGGGCCTATAATGAGCAGTTCTTC.

The chain uses TRBV5-1 and TRBJ2-7; 9 nucleotides align to TRBD1. The CDR3 has 16 amino acids. Germline CDR1 SGHRS, CDR2 YFSETQ. The J segment lost 6 bases and the V segment lost 3 bases, leaving 13 bases of the junction unmatched. In nucleotides, the CDR3 is TGCGCCAGCAGCTCAACCGGGACAGGGTATTCAGGCGAGCAGTACTTC. This gives the protein CASSSTGTGYSGEQYF.